This T cell receptor beta chain comes out of a study of long-term antiretroviral therapy in people with HIV. Worth noting for this clone: Its antigen remains unidentified.

General observations from the study: Participants lacked recorded data on ART adherence, viral resistance or therapy changes.

The assay, immunoSEQ v3.0, was run at survey level. Assay used: immunoSEQ multiplex PCR; TCRdb lists only in-frame clones, some missing. Seen here are fewer than 15,000 clones, around 77% observed once, and the top ten hold roughly an eighth. DNA was extracted from around 0.96-9.9 million thawed cryopreserved PBMC. Per the germline V gene, CDR1 is SGHDN and CDR2 is FVKESK. V was shortened by 6 bases and J by 5 bases, with 14 bases between the two germline ends. This CDR3 region has 13 residues. The chain joins TRBV14 to TRBJ2-7; tentative D call: TRBD2 (6 bases). The input for sequencing was unsorted PBMCs, taken 1.3 years after starting antiretroviral therapy. The source of this sequence is a woman aged 18-35 years with HIV. The CDR3, as DNA: TGTGCCAGCAGGCCGGAGGGGCGCGACGAGCAGTACTTC. This translates into CASRPEGRDEQYF.